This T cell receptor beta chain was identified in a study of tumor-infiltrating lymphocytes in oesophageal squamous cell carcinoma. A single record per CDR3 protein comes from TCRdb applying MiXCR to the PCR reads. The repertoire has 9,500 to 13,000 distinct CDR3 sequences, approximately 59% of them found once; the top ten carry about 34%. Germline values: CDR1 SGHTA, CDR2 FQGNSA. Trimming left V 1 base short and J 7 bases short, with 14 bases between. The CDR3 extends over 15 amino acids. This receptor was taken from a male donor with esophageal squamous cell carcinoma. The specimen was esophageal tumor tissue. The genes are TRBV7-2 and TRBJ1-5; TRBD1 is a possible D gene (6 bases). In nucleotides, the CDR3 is TGTGCCAGCAGCTTAGGGGGTACAGGGAGCCAGCCCCAGCATTTT. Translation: CASSLGGTGSQPQHF. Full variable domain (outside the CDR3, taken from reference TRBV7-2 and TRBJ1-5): GAGVSQSPSNKVTEKGKDVELRCDPISGHTALYWYRQSLGQGLEFLIYFQGNSAPDKSGLPSDRFSAERTGGSVSTLTIQRTQQEDSAVYLCASSLGGTGSQPQHFGDGTRLSIL.